This T cell receptor beta chain was retrieved from a study of T-cell reconstitution after alpha-beta-depleted transplantation in children. This clonotype occurred a few times. Trimming removed 5 bases from V and 4 bases from J, with 17 bases in between. This CDR3 comprises 16 residues. The germline V gene has CDR1 MDHEN and CDR2 SYDVKM. Preparation of the TCRbeta library was carried out with unique molecular identifiers. MiXCR was run by TCRdb on the PCR reads, yielding one entry per CDR3 protein. The profile shows approximately 210,000 distinct CDR3 sequences, just over 14% of them singletons. This sequence was found in a human donor who donated a stem cell graft to a child with acute lymphoblastic leukemia. The chain carries TRBV28 and TRBJ1-4; a possible D gene is TRBD1 (5 bases). Sequences were derived from PBMCs from the stem cell graft donor, sampled from the stem cell graft. The CDR3 loop reads CASSAPGDGDNEKLFF. In DNA, the CDR3 is TGTGCCAGCAGTGCACCGGGGGACGGGGATAATGAAAAACTGTTTTTT.